This T cell receptor (beta chain) is from a study of T-cell reconstitution after alpha-beta-depleted transplantation in children. Unique molecular identifiers were built into the TCRbeta library. One entry per CDR3 protein, called by TCRdb with MiXCR from the PCR reads. The sample yields 670,000 or so distinct CDR3 sequences, around 14% seen once. This clonotype was observed at least ten times. No antigen is known for it. The V gene's germline CDR1 is LNHNV and CDR2 YYDKDF (reference sequence). CDR3 length equals 14 residues. Trimming removed 5 bases from V and 0 bases from J, with 8 bases in between. Points from the study as a whole: Reported findings indicate that, about two months after transplant, alpha-beta T cells came from several hundred expanded clones, which were derived from non-depleted graft cells. Recipient T cells and thymic progenitors that survived gave rise to the high TCRbeta diversity observed at day 60 in some patients. At the one-year point after transplant, T-cell counts and TCRbeta diversity were found to come mostly from T cells that had been newly produced.

The sequence was collected from a girl aged 2 to 10 with congenital amegakaryocytic thrombocytopenia, due to receive a stem cell transplant. The gene calls are TRBV15 and TRBJ1-3, with D unresolved. This material consisted of PBMCs, taken before TCRalphabeta/CD19-depleted stem cell transplant. CDR3 in DNA: TGTGCCACCAGCCGAACCCTCTCTGGAAACACCATATATTTT. Translating gives CATSRTLSGNTIYF.